This T cell receptor (beta chain) stems from a study of neurological immune-mediated disorders. Regarding time point: longitudinal time-point 3. Stored at -80 C, 2 million PBMCs were the source of the unsorted libraries. General study points: HTLV-1-associated myelopathy had the most TCR clonal expansion, while multiple sclerosis had the least, a level that fell below healthy controls.

A single record per CDR3 protein comes from TCRdb applying MiXCR to the 5' RACE reads. The repertoire includes about 45,000 distinct CDR3 sequences, approximately 12% of them detected once, and about an eighth sits in the top ten. CDR1 and CDR2 from the germline V gene are DFQATT and SNEGSKA (reference sequence). V lost 0 bases, J lost 9 bases, and 18 bases lay in between. The CDR3 length is 15 residues. This clonotype came up many times. Its antigen is undetermined. The chain combines TRBV20-1 with TRBJ2-4, with a possible D match to TRBD2 (6 bases). What was sequenced was PBMCs. The receptor's source is a man aged 30 to 39 in good health. The DNA of the CDR3 is TGCAGTGCTAGAGATCCGGCGGCCATGGGGGGCATTCAGTACTTC. Translation: CSARDPAAMGGIQYF.